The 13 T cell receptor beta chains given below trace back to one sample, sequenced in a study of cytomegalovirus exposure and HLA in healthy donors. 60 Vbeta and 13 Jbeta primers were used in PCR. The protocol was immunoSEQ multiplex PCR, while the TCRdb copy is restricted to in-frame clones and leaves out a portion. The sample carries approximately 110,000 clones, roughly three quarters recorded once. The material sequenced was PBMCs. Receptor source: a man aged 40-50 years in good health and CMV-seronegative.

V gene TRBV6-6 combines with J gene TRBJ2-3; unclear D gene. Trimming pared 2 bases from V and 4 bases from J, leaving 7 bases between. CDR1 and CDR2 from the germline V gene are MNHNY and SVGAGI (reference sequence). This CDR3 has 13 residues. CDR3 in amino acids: CASSYNPADTQYF. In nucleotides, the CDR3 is TGTGCCAGCAGTTACAACCCGGCAGATACGCAGTATTTT.

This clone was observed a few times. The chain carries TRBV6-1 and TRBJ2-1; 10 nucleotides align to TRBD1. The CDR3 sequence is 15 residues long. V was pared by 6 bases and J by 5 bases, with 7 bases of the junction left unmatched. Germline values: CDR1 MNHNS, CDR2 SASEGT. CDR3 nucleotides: TGTGCCAGCAGCACAGCCGGGACAGGGGACAATGAGCAGTTCTTC. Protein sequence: CASSTAGTGDNEQFF.

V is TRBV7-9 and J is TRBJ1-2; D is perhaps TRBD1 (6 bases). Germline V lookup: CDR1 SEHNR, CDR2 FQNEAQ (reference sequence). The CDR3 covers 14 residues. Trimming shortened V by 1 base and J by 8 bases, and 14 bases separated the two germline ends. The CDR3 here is CASSLGSSGEGYTF. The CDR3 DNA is TGTGCCAGCAGCTTAGGGTCGTCAGGGGAAGGCTACACCTTC.

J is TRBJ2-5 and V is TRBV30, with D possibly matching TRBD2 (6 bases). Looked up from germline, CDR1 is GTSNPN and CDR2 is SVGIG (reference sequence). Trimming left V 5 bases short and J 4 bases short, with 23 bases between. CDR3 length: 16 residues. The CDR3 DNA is TGTGCCTGGTACCCACGGGGGACCCGGGTATCAGAGACCCAGTACTTC. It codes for CAWYPRGTRVSETQYF.

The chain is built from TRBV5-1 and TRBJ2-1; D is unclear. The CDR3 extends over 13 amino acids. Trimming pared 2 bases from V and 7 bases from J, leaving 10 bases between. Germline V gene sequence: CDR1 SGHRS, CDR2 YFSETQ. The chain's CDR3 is CASSFFQINEQFF. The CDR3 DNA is TGCGCCAGCAGCTTTTTTCAGATAAATGAGCAGTTCTTC.

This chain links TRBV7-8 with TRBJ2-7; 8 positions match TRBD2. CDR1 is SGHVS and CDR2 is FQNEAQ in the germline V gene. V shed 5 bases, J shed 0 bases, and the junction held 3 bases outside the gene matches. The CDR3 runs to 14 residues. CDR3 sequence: CASSPGGNSYEQYF. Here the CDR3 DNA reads TGTGCCAGCAGCCCGGGGGGGAACTCCTACGAGCAGTACTTC.

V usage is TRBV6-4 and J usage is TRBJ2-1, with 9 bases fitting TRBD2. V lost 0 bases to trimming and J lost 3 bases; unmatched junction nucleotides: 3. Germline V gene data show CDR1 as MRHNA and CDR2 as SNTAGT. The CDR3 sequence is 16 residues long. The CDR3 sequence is CASSDSRTSVYNEQFF. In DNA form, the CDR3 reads TGTGCCAGCAGTGACTCCCGGACTAGCGTCTACAATGAGCAGTTCTTC.

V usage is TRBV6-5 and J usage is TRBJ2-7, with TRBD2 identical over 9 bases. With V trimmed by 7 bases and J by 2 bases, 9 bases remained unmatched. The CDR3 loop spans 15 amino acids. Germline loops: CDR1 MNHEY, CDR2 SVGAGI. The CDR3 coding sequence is TGTGCCAGCACCTCGCCTCGCGGGGGGGCCTACGAGCAGTACTTC. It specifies CASTSPRGGAYEQYF.

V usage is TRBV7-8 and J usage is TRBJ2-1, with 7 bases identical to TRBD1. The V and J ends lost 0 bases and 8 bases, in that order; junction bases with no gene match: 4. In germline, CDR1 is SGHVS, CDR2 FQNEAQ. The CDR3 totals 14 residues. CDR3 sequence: CASSLANRGDEQFF. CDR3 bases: TGTGCCAGCAGCTTAGCGAACAGGGGCGATGAGCAGTTCTTC.

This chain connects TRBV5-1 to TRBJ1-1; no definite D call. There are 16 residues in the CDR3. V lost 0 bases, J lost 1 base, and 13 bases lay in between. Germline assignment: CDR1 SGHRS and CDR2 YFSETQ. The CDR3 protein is CASSLGNTWWNTEAFF. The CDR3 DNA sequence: TGCGCCAGCAGCTTGGGCAATACATGGTGGAACACTGAAGCTTTCTTT. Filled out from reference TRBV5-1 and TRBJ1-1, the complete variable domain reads KAGVTQTPRYLIKTRGQQVTLSCSPISGHRSVSWYQQTPGQGLQFLFEYFSETQRNKGNFPGRFSGRQFSNSRSEMNVSTLELGDSALYLCASSLGNTWWNTEAFFGQGTRLTVV.

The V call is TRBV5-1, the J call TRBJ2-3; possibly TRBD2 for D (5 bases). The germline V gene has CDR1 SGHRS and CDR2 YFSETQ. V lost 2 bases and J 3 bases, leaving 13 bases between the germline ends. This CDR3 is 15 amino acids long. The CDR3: CASSFPGSVTDTQYF. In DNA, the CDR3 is TGCGCCAGCAGCTTCCCGGGGTCGGTGACAGATACGCAGTATTTT.

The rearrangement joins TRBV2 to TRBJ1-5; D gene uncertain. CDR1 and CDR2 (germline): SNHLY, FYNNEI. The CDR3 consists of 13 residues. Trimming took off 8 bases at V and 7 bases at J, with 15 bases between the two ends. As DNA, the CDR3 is TGTGCCAGCGGAGGGAGGAGGAGGCAGCCCCAGCATTTT. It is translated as CASGGRRRQPQHF. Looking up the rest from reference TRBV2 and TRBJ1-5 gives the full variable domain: EPEVTQTPSHQVTQMGQEVILRCVPISNHLYFYWYRQILGQKVEFLVSFYNNEISEKSEIFDDQFSVERPDGSNFTLKIRSTKLEDSAMYFCASGGRRRQPQHFGDGTRLSIL.

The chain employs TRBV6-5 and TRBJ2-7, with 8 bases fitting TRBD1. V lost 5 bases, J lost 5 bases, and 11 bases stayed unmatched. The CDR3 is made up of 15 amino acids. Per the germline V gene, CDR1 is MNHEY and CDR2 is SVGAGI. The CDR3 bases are TGTGCCAGCAGTCCGCCTAGGACAGGGTTGAACGAGCAGTACTTC. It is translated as CASSPPRTGLNEQYF.